This TCR beta chain was sequenced for a study of shared clonotypes between healthy human individuals (dated by TCRdb to 2019 to 2021). Turning to the overall study: A few men and a couple of women, aged 18 to 49 years, made up the cohort. For each donor, CD4 naive and CD4 memory were each run on three plates, CD8 naive on two plates, and CD8 memory on one plate. Per donor, leukapheresis produced somewhere between about 0.9 and 9.5 billion PBMCs. To increase sequencing depth and limit assay-specific biases, TCR repertoire library preparation and sequencing were carried out by different laboratories using diverse techniques. The study deeply sequenced blood TCR repertoires of about 5 healthy adults to estimate repertoire size and the extent of clonotype sharing between individuals. The full study reports these points: Naive subsets generally had larger estimated clonotype richness than memory subsets did. Sampling was restricted to blood, and TCR repertoires in tissues likely differ from the TCR repertoires found in blood. Compared with non-shared clonotypes, the clonotypes found in all four sorted-subset donors had higher generation probabilities. Incomplete sequencing was indicated by rarefaction of sorted-subset datasets, despite the large sequencing depth. When several donors were compared, the shared fraction of clonotypes was roughly 4.8% for naive CD4, over 3% for naive CD8, 2.3% for memory CD4, and 0.35% to 0.4% for memory CD8. Pairwise subsampling indicated that sequencing depth was expected to affect the degree of clonotype sharing among donors. The genetic and exposure-history diversity represented was limited by the small number of donors.

CD8 naive samples were CD45RO-negative cells positively selected for CCR7, giving a CD45RA+CCR7+ population that excluded TemRA cells. Donors were healthy HIV-negative adults with no recently reported acute infections or vaccinations. All donors were Caucasian adults living in Nashville, Tennessee, USA. Blood was obtained by leukapheresis, after which PBMCs were separated by Ficoll-Histopaque density gradient centrifugation and cryopreserved in liquid nitrogen vapor phase. Analytical flow cytometry was used to check the purity and quantity of every magnetically sorted T cell population. From each sorted fraction, genomic DNA was isolated and quantified by UV absorbance on a Nanodrop 2000c. TCR CDR3 regions were amplified from genomic DNA by multiplex PCR using the deep immunoSEQ assay. Genomic DNA extracted from each cell subset was distributed evenly over all wells of several immunoSEQ 96-well plates, and each plate served as one replicate. For sorted subsets, around 0.2 ug genomic DNA, equal to about 30,000 T cell genomes, was loaded into each replicate PCR. Purified libraries were quantified with a Qubit 3.0 fluorometer, sized on a Bioanalyzer 2100, and re-quantified with the KAPA Library Quantification kit. A separate single-read 150-cycle Illumina NextSeq 550 flow cell was used to sequence each immunoSEQ 96-well plate. In the original analysis: The immunoSEQ output contained only junctional sequences without quality scores, so filtering could not match that applied to full-length reads. Sequences were annotated with PyIR, a Python wrapper for IgBLAST v1.9, using IMGT germline references to assign V/J genes and CDR3. Reads were removed for weak V/J assignments (E-value above 1e-6), missing CDR3, stop codons, out-of-frame junctions, or ambiguous translated residues. V3J clonotypes were defined as sequences sharing an identical inferred V gene, J gene, and CDR3 amino acid sequence. Percentage overlap between repertoires was calculated by dividing the number of shared unique clonotypes by the size of the smaller repertoire. RTK rarefaction, the Chao1 estimator, and Recon v2.1 estimates of unobserved clonotypes were used to assess repertoire richness. Generation probabilities were computed with OLGA for all TCRbeta clonotypes obtained by the gDNA method from a handful of donors. This is the immuneACCESS table as TCRdb keeps it, with only in-frame sequences that have V and J called. A part of the clones is gone; compared with another copy, unresolved V genes explain less than half, and the rest is unexplained. V and J calls and clone size are those listed in that table; D and trimming were worked out from the DNA. The sample profile shows about 580,000 clones; 95% to 98% of them were found once. The ten top clones hold 0.3% of the sample.

From a lookup of the germline V gene, CDR1 and CDR2 are KGHSH and LQKENI. Deletion took 2 bases off V and 5 bases off J, with a span of 11 bases between the germline ends. From the cysteine up to the phenylalanine, the CDR3 has a length of 14 residues. Of all the DNA, just the CDR3 is kept, 42 bases in frame from base 1. As to this clone: The antigen it binds to is not known. No clone much larger than this one lies a single base away; base qualities are absent.

Recombination connected TRBV18 to TRBJ2-3; perhaps TRBD2 is the D gene, with 5 bases matching. The receptor was isolated from a man aged 30-40 years in good health. Sequences were obtained from naive CD8+ T cells sorted from blood. The meaning of the sample's cell subset or site label: CD45RA+CCR7+. CDR3 sequence: CASSPSIGKDTQYF. The bases are TGTGCCAGCTCACCATCAATCGGGAAAGATACGCAGTATTTT.